This T cell receptor beta chain appears in the sequencing data of a study of blood T cell repertoires in COVID-19. The wider study: Specimens from acute and convalescent COVID-19 originated in the United States, Italy and Spain. In each case, the material was cDNA or gDNA derived from T cells, B-cell-depleted T cells, or PBMCs.

The germline V gene encodes CDR1 MNHEY and CDR2 SVGAGI. The CDR3 totals 15 residues. J lost 9 bases, V lost 2 bases, and 5 bases had no gene match. Source study methods: Counts of nucleated cells, estimated from reference gene primer amplification, were obtained. This table comes from immunoSEQ multiplex PCR, and its TCRdb copy is limited to in-frame clones, with some not included. The V and J calls and clone size were taken over from that table, and D and trimming were inferred from the DNA. This table holds some 80,000 clones, around 89% found once. This clone was observed a single time. Sequencing was done on a sample of peripheral blood. This chain joins TRBV6-5 and TRBJ2-1, with 12 nucleotides matching TRBD1. This TCR was recovered from a human donor in a cohort sampled during active COVID-19. The CDR3 loop reads CASSYRDRGLFEQFF. As DNA, the CDR3 is TGTGCCAGCAGTTACCGGGACAGGGGGCTTTTTGAGCAGTTCTTC.